These 11 T cell receptor beta chains share one sample of origin, sequenced in a study of blood T cell repertoires in COVID-19. The assay was immunoSEQ multiplex PCR, and TCRdb's table has in-frame clones only and misses some. This repertoire shows fewer than 300,000 clones, roughly four fifths found once; its top ten account for 8% to 10%. Sequencing was carried out using peripheral blood. The source is a woman aged 45-59 years who had recovered from COVID-19.

The rearrangement joins TRBV29-1 to TRBJ2-5; 7 nucleotides line up with TRBD1. The CDR3 spans 13 residues. The V segment lost 2 bases and the J segment 6 bases; nucleotides outside the gene matches: 6. Germline assignment: CDR1 SQVTM and CDR2 ANQGSEA. This chain's CDR3 is CSVERGGAKTQYF. As DNA, the CDR3 is TGCAGCGTTGAACGAGGGGGCGCAAAGACCCAGTACTTC.

The chain links TRBV7-9 to TRBJ2-3, with D possibly being TRBD1 (5 bases). The length of the CDR3 is 15 residues. CDR1 and CDR2 (germline): SEHNR, FQNEAQ (reference sequence). V lost 3 bases and J 6 bases, leaving 16 bases between the germline ends. The CDR3 sequence is CASSFLDDSRDTQYF. For the CDR3, the DNA is TGTGCCAGCAGCTTTCTCGACGACAGCCGTGATACGCAGTATTTT.

This clone was recorded only once. The chain links TRBV28 to TRBJ2-1; TRBD1 agrees at 8 bases. Per germline, CDR1 MDHEN and CDR2 SYDVKM. The CDR3 totals 15 residues. J lost 6 bases, V lost 6 bases, and 10 bases had no gene match. CDR3 residues: CASRTGQGRINEQFF. The CDR3 DNA reads TGTGCCAGCAGAACCGGACAGGGACGAATCAATGAGCAGTTCTTC.

V gene TRBV5-5 combines with J gene TRBJ1-1; D uncertain. The CDR3 is 14 residues long. Trimming removed 4 bases from V and 1 base from J, with 11 bases in between. Germline V CDR1 and CDR2: SGHKS, YYEKEE (reference sequence). The CDR3 DNA sequence: TGTGCCAGCAGCCCGCGGGAAACGAACACTGAAGCTTTCTTT. Translation gives CASSPRETNTEAFF.

V usage is TRBV4-3 and J usage is TRBJ1-2, with no clear D. Germline loops: CDR1 LGHNA, CDR2 YSLEER. V gave up 2 bases and J gave up 0 bases, with 16 bases separating them. CDR3 length equals 17 residues. CDR3 sequence: CASSQRLTGGANYGYTF. CDR3 DNA: TGCGCCAGCAGCCAACGCCTTACCGGAGGAGCTAACTATGGCTACACCTTC.

This clone turned up a few times. The J gene is TRBJ1-1, the V gene TRBV6-2 or TRBV6-3, with TRBD1 matching 7 bases. The CDR3 runs 14 residues. Germline CDR1 and CDR2: MNHEY and SVGEGT. With V trimmed by 6 bases and J by 8 bases, 12 bases remained unmatched. CDR3 in amino acids: CASSPGQVGPEAFF. CDR3 sequence (DNA): TGTGCCAGCAGCCCCGGACAGGTGGGGCCCGAAGCTTTCTTT.

The rearrangement links TRBV4-2 to TRBJ2-5, with TRBD2 matching over 13 bases. The CDR3 consists of 15 residues. CDR1 and CDR2 from the germline V gene are LGHNA and YNFKEQ. With V trimmed by 6 bases and J by 3 bases, 4 bases remained unmatched. CDR3 loop: CASSLGLAGEETQYF. The CDR3 DNA reads as TGTGCCAGCAGTCTCGGACTAGCGGGGGAAGAGACCCAGTACTTC.

In this sample, this clone turned up once. This rearrangement joins TRBV6-5 to TRBJ1-2; 7 nucleotides line up with TRBD1. In germline, CDR1 is MNHEY, CDR2 SVGAGI. The CDR3 spans 12 residues. The ends lost 6 bases at V and 9 bases at J; junction bases unmatched: 7. In DNA, the CDR3 is TGTGCCAGCAGGGGGCAGGGGGGTAGCTACACCTTC. Protein product: CASRGQGGSYTF.

The rearrangement links TRBV6-5 to TRBJ2-7, with 12 bases that match TRBD2. J gave up 6 bases and V 4 bases, and 4 bases lay outside the gene matches. CDR3 length: 14 residues. Germline values: CDR1 MNHEY, CDR2 SVGAGI. The chain's CDR3 is CASSSSGRAVEQYF. The CDR3 DNA reads as TGTGCCAGCAGTTCTAGCGGGAGGGCCGTCGAGCAGTACTTC.

The rearrangement joins TRBV28 to TRBJ1-2; 7 bases fit TRBD1. Germline CDR1 is MDHEN and CDR2 is SYDVKM. Germline trimming cut 1 base from V and 7 bases from J; bases unmatched to any gene: 9. There are 15 residues in the CDR3. The CDR3 DNA reads as TGTGCCAGCAGTTTATATCAGGGACAGATTGGTGGCTACACCTTC. This gives the protein CASSLYQGQIGGYTF.

The CDR3 is CASSSLPELAGGIGVDTQYF. The CDR3 DNA reads as TGCGCCAGCAGCTCCCTTCCGGAACTAGCGGGAGGCATCGGGGTAGATACGCAGTATTTT. The chain uses TRBV5-1 and TRBJ2-3, with TRBD2 identical over 12 bases. The CDR3 is made up of 20 amino acids. V was pared by 3 bases and J by 5 bases, with 19 bases of the junction left unmatched. The germline CDR1 and CDR2 sequences are SGHRS and YFSETQ.